This TCR beta chain was recorded in a study of T cell responses to AZD1222 COVID-19 vaccine. With V trimmed by 2 bases and J by 4 bases, 5 bases remained unmatched. The CDR3 extends over 14 amino acids. Germline V gene sequence: CDR1 SGHKS, CDR2 YYEKEE (reference sequence). Worth noting for this clone: What it binds is not known.

The method was immunoSEQ multiplex PCR; TCRdb's version includes in-frame clones alone and lacks a portion of them. The sample has over 130,000 clones, about 93% seen once. The study's findings and limits: Seropositive at baseline were only 5 or 6 AZD1222 recipients.

The chain recombines TRBV5-5 with TRBJ2-7; the match to TRBD1 covers 8 bases. This clonotype was obtained from an adult in good health. Source: peripheral blood, taken on day 0 of AZD1222 vaccination. The CDR3 DNA reads TGTGCCAGCAGCTTCGGACAGGGAACATACGAGCAGTACTTC. This codes for CASSFGQGTYEQYF. Looking up the rest from reference TRBV5-5 and TRBJ2-7 gives the full variable domain: DAGVTQSPTHLIKTRGQQVTLRCSPISGHKSVSWYQQVLGQGPQFIFQYYEKEERGRGNFPDRFSARQFPNYSSELNVNALLLGDSALYLCASSFGQGTYEQYFGPGTRLTVT.